One sample yielded the 21 T cell receptor beta chains listed below, sequenced in a study of T-cell memory formation after mild COVID-19. Each CDR3 protein gets one entry after TCRdb re-called the 5' RACE reads with MiXCR. The sample lists 100,000 to 150,000 distinct CDR3 sequences, about 18% occurring once. Source material: PBMCs or a T cell subset sorted from them (not recorded which). Every receptor here comes from a man aged 18 to 30 who had mild COVID-19 (a few samples of this study predate the infection). Cell type and time point are not known.

Ten or more counts support this clonotype. The V and J genes are TRBV7-2 and TRBJ2-2, with D perhaps TRBD2 (5 bases). This CDR3 has 14 amino acids. The germline gives CDR1 SGHTA, CDR2 FQGNSA. Between the trimmed V and J ends, which lost 1 base and 3 bases, there was a span of 6 bases. The DNA for the CDR3 is TGTGCCAGCAGCTTAGGGAGGTACACCGGGGAGCTGTTTTTT. Its protein product is CASSLGRYTGELFF.

In this sample, this clonotype turned up a few times. The chain is built from TRBV7-8 and TRBJ1-5; a possible D gene is TRBD1 (6 bases). Trimming took 4 bases from V and 3 from J, leaving 19 bases between them. Germline lookup yields CDR1 SGHVS and CDR2 FQNEAQ. This CDR3 is built from 17 residues. CDR3 protein: CASSSRGAVFNNQPQHF. CDR3 bases: TGTGCCAGCAGCTCCAGGGGCGCAGTCTTCAACAATCAGCCCCAGCATTTT. Together with reference TRBV7-8 and TRBJ1-5, the CDR3 gives the full variable domain: GAGVSQSPRYKVAKRGQDVALRCDPISGHVSLFWYQQALGQGPEFLTYFQNEAQLDKSGLPSDRFFAERPEGSVSTLKIQRTQQEDSAVYLCASSSRGAVFNNQPQHFGDGTRLSIL.

This clonotype came up a few times. The chain uses TRBV6-5 and TRBJ2-7; the D gene could be TRBD1 or TRBD2 (5 bases each). CDR1 MNHEY and CDR2 SVGAGI come from the germline V gene. The CDR3 consists of 15 residues. Trimming pared 6 bases from V and 2 bases from J, leaving 17 bases between. The CDR3 loop reads CASRYSRDAPYEQYF. The DNA of the CDR3 is TGTGCCAGCAGATACAGCCGGGACGCACCCTACGAGCAGTACTTC.

The gene calls are TRBV19 and TRBJ1-5, with a possible D match to TRBD1 (6 bases). Between the trimmed V and J ends, which lost 9 bases and 4 bases, there was a span of 13 bases. The CDR3 extends over 13 amino acids. Per the germline V gene, CDR1 is LNHDA and CDR2 is SQIVND (reference sequence). The CDR3 nucleotides read TGTGCCAGCAGAGGACAGTTGAATCAGCCCCAGCATTTT. It encodes CASRGQLNQPQHF. The whole variable domain, filled in from reference TRBV19 and TRBJ1-5, reads DGGITQSPKYLFRKEGQNVTLSCEQNLNHDAMYWYRQDPGQGLRLIYYSQIVNDFQKGDIAEGYSVSREKKESFPLTVTSAQKNPTAFYLCASRGQLNQPQHFGDGTRLSIL.

This clonotype has only a few counts. V is TRBV11-2 and J is TRBJ2-5; 7 bases match TRBD2. Looked up from germline, CDR1 is SGHAT and CDR2 is FQNNGV. The V segment lost 4 bases and the J segment 5 bases; nucleotides outside the gene matches: 7. CDR3 size: 14 residues. CDR3 DNA sequence: TGTGCCAGCAGCTCTTCGATTAGCGGGGAGACCCAGTACTTC. Translated: CASSSSISGETQYF.

Worth noting for this clonotype: The junction departs from the called germline gene at one end, perhaps through a read error. The J gene is TRBJ2-3, the V gene TRBV20-1, with D maybe TRBD2 (5 bases). The CDR3 length is 13 residues. Germline V CDR1 and CDR2: DFQATT, SNEGSKA (reference sequence). CDR3 sequence (DNA): TGCAGTGATATGATGGCTAGCACAGATACGCGGTATTTT. It is translated as CSDMMASTDTRYF.

In this sample, this clonotype turned up a few times. This chain joins TRBV7-9 and TRBJ2-7; maybe TRBD2 (6 bases). V was pared by 1 base and J by 6 bases, with 19 bases between. The CDR3 length is 16 residues. The V gene's germline CDR1 is SEHNR and CDR2 FQNEAQ (reference sequence). The CDR3 loop is CASSLGPGGAGSEQYV. The CDR3 nucleotides are TGTGCCAGCAGCTTAGGGCCTGGTGGGGCGGGGAGCGAGCAGTACGTC.

This clonotype was found a few times. The chain carries TRBV6-2 or TRBV6-3 and TRBJ2-1; no clear D gene. From germline, CDR1 is MNHEY and CDR2 SVGEGT. Trimming left V 6 bases short and J 5 bases short, with 8 bases between. This CDR3 spans 12 amino acids. The CDR3 coding sequence is TGTGCCAGCAGAGACCCCGACAATGAGCAGTTCTTC. Translation: CASRDPDNEQFF.

This clonotype was detected a few times. The chain combines TRBV20-1 with TRBJ1-2; weak D call: TRBD1 (5 bases). Germline V gene sequence: CDR1 DFQATT, CDR2 SNEGSKA (reference sequence). The V end was cut by 5 bases, the J end by 5 bases, with 6 bases between. This CDR3 has 10 residues. CDR3 nucleotides: TGCAGTGCTGGGGCGTATGGCTACACCTTC. Translated: CSAGAYGYTF.

This clonotype occurred many times. The chain is built from TRBV12-3 or TRBV12-4 and TRBJ2-1; 9 bases map to TRBD1. With V trimmed by 3 bases and J by 14 bases, 2 bases remained unmatched. CDR3 length equals 11 residues. The CDR3, as DNA: TGTGCCAGCAGTTTGGGACAGGGAAAGTTCTTC. This codes for CASSLGQGKFF.

In this sample, this clonotype turned up a few times. The chain has TRBV6-5 and TRBJ2-5; 8 nucleotides agree with TRBD2. CDR1 and CDR2 (germline): MNHEY, SVGAGI. V was pared by 0 bases and J by 5 bases, with 8 bases of the junction left unmatched. The CDR3 runs 16 residues. The CDR3 reads CASSYSSGGNGETQYF. Here the CDR3 DNA reads TGTGCCAGCAGTTACTCCTCGGGGGGGAACGGCGAGACCCAGTACTTC.

The table lists this clonotype with a few counts. The genes are TRBV27 and TRBJ1-1; 7 nucleotides align to TRBD1. This CDR3 has 13 amino acids. CDR1 and CDR2 from the germline V gene are MNHEY and SMNVEV (reference sequence). With 3 bases clipped from V and 4 bases from J, the junction kept 2 bases outside the gene matches. CDR3 amino acids: CASSFQGGTEAFF. CDR3 nucleotide sequence: TGTGCCAGCAGTTTCCAGGGGGGCACTGAAGCTTTCTTT.

The chain recombines TRBV7-2 with TRBJ2-7; a weak D match, TRBD1 (5 bases). V lost 4 bases and J 0 bases, leaving 22 bases between the germline ends. The CDR3 contains 18 residues. Germline V gene sequence: CDR1 SGHTA, CDR2 FQGNSA. The CDR3 DNA reads TGTGCCAGCAGCTCCCCCTCCTTCAGGCAGGGATACTCCTACGAGCAGTACTTC. Amino acids: CASSSPSFRQGYSYEQYF.

This sequence joins TRBV10-3 and TRBJ1-1, with D tentatively TRBD1 (5 bases). Trimming removed 11 bases from V and 5 bases from J, with 21 bases in between. The CDR3 is 14 amino acids. Germline V CDR1 and CDR2: ENHRY, SYGVKD. DNA for the CDR3: TGTGCCCACGGGGCAGGATTCTCCGGTACTGAAGCTTTCTTT. Translating it yields CAHGAGFSGTEAFF.

The rearrangement uses TRBV7-2 and TRBJ1-6; 7 nucleotides agree with TRBD1. With V trimmed by 0 bases and J by 5 bases, 1 base remained unmatched. This CDR3 comprises 15 residues. Germline V lookup: CDR1 SGHTA, CDR2 FQGNSA. This CDR3 reads CASSLADRNNSPLHF. DNA for the CDR3: TGTGCCAGCAGCTTAGCGGACAGGAATAATTCACCCCTCCACTTT.

The sample holds a few counts of this clonotype. V is TRBV20-1 and J is TRBJ2-7, with 9 bases matching TRBD1. The V segment lost 3 bases and the J segment 5 bases; nucleotides outside the gene matches: 11. The CDR3 runs 15 residues. Germline assignment: CDR1 DFQATT and CDR2 SNEGSKA (reference sequence). The CDR3 bases are TGCAGTGCTAGCAACCGGGACAGGGTATCCCACGAGCAGTACGTC. Translated: CSASNRDRVSHEQYV.

This clonotype was seen at least ten times. V usage is TRBV9 and J usage is TRBJ1-6, with D possibly being TRBD1 (6 bases). CDR1 and CDR2 from the germline V gene are SGDLS and YYNGEE. This CDR3 region has 14 residues. Trimming took off 2 bases at V and 8 bases at J, with 11 bases between the two ends. Here the CDR3 reads CASSVRRGDSPLHF. The CDR3 DNA reads TGTGCCAGCAGCGTTCGCAGGGGAGATTCACCCCTCCACTTT. Together with reference TRBV9 and TRBJ1-6, the CDR3 gives the full variable domain: DSGVTQTPKHLITATGQRVTLRCSPRSGDLSVYWYQQSLDQGLQFLIQYYNGEERAKGNILERFSAQQFPDLHSELNLSSLELGDSALYFCASSVRRGDSPLHFGNGTRLTVT.

Only a few counts were recorded for this clonotype. The chain carries TRBV9 and TRBJ2-2; no clear D gene. The V end lost 0 bases, the J end lost 7 bases, and 10 bases lay between the germline ends. Germline CDR1 and CDR2: SGDLS and YYNGEE. This CDR3 comprises 14 residues. For the CDR3, the DNA is TGTGCCAGCAGCGTAGGAAGCGAGGTCGGGGAGCTGTTTTTT. It encodes CASSVGSEVGELFF. Drawing the rest from reference TRBV9 and TRBJ2-2, the complete variable domain is DSGVTQTPKHLITATGQRVTLRCSPRSGDLSVYWYQQSLDQGLQFLIQYYNGEERAKGNILERFSAQQFPDLHSELNLSSLELGDSALYFCASSVGSEVGELFFGEGSRLTVL.

The chain uses TRBV15 and TRBJ2-3, with 7 bases that match TRBD2. J was trimmed by 4 bases and V by 1 base; bases with no gene match: 11. Germline-derived CDR1 and CDR2 are LNHNV and YYDKDF (reference sequence). The CDR3 length is 17 residues. CDR3 nucleotides: TGTGCCACCAGCAGAGGAACCGGGACTAAGGTAGCAGATACGCAGTATTTT. Translating it yields CATSRGTGTKVADTQYF.

This clonotype was seen only a few times. The chain uses TRBV20-1 and TRBJ1-6, with a possible D match to TRBD1 (6 bases). This CDR3 comprises 15 residues. From germline, CDR1 is DFQATT and CDR2 SNEGSKA (reference sequence). V was pared by 6 bases and J by 0 bases, with 12 bases between. Written as DNA, the CDR3 is TGCAGTGCCCCAGGGGTGAGCTCCTATAATTCACCCCTCCACTTT. Protein: CSAPGVSSYNSPLHF.

This chain uses TRBV6-1 with TRBJ2-5; 11 nucleotides align to TRBD2. V dropped 2 bases and J dropped 4; count of bases not matched to a gene: 12. Per the germline V gene, CDR1 is MNHNS and CDR2 is SASEGT. CDR3 length: 18 amino acids. Here the CDR3 DNA reads TGTGCCAGCAGTGAAAGGGTTAGCGGGGGGGCCTTTGGAGAGACCCAGTACTTC. Translation gives CASSERVSGGAFGETQYF.